This T cell receptor beta chain is drawn from a study of T cell repertoires in cytomegalovirus infection. From the reads, TCRdb called clonotypes with MiXCR, one entry per CDR3 protein. The profile shows approximately 750,000 distinct CDR3 sequences, about 40% of them singletons. The origin of this receptor is a human donor in good health (CMV status not recorded). Some clones in this sample may be carry-over from other donors' samples. The sample consisted of PBMCs.

The CDR3 sequence is CASSYLGLNRGPIRTEAFF. CDR3 nucleotide sequence: TGTGCCAGCAGTTACCTCGGGCTTAACAGGGGACCCATACGAACTGAAGCTTTCTTT. The V and J genes are TRBV6-5 and TRBJ1-1; 7 nucleotides agree with TRBD1. The germline gives CDR1 MNHEY, CDR2 SVGAGI. V gave up 2 bases and J gave up 5 bases; unmatched junction bases: 20. CDR3 length: 19 residues.